This T cell receptor (beta chain) was retrieved from a study of T-cell reconstitution after alpha-beta-depleted transplantation in children. Remarks on this clonotype: Its antigen remains unidentified. A much larger clonotype is one base distant, so this may be a read error.

Unique molecular identifiers were built into the TCRbeta library. TCRdb recomputed calls from the PCR reads with MiXCR, one row per CDR3 protein. The sample consists of roughly 300,000 distinct CDR3 sequences, roughly 12% of them appearing once. Per the germline V gene, CDR1 is LGHNA and CDR2 is YSLEER. This CDR3 comprises 13 residues. With 2 bases removed from V and 10 bases from J, the gap between germline ends came to 12 bases. Study results and caveats: Some patients showed high day-60 TCRbeta diversity, which derived from surviving recipient T cells and thymic progenitors. Newly produced T cells mostly provided counts and TCRbeta diversity after one year, as hyperexpanded clones declined. Expanded graft clones numbering several hundred reportedly gave rise to alpha-beta T cells about two months after transplant.

The genes are TRBV4-3 and TRBJ1-3; D gene unclear. The sequence came from a male patient between 2 and 10 years old who had a stem cell transplant for chronic granulomatous disease, so the T cells may come from the graft donor. The sample here was peripheral blood, taken 180 days after TCRalphabeta/CD19-depleted stem cell transplant. The CDR3 sequence is CASSQSKSKTIYF. The DNA of the CDR3 is TGCGCCAGCAGCCAATCCAAGAGCAAGACCATATATTTT.